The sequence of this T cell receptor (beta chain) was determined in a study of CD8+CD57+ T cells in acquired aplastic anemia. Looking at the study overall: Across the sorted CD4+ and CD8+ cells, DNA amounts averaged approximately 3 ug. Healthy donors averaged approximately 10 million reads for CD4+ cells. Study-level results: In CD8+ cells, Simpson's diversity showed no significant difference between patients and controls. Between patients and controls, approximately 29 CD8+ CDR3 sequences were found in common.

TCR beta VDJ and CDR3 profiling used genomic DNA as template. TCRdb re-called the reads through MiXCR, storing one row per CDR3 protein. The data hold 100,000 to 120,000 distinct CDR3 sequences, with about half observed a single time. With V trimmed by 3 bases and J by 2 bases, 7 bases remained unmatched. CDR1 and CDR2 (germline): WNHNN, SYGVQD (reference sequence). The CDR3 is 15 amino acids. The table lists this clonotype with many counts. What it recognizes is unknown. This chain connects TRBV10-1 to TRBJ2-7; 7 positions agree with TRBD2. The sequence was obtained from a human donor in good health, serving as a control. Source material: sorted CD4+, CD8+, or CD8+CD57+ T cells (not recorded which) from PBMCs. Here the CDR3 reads CASSDSTGGTYEQYF. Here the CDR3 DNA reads TGCGCCAGCAGTGATTCTACGGGGGGAACCTACGAGCAGTACTTC.